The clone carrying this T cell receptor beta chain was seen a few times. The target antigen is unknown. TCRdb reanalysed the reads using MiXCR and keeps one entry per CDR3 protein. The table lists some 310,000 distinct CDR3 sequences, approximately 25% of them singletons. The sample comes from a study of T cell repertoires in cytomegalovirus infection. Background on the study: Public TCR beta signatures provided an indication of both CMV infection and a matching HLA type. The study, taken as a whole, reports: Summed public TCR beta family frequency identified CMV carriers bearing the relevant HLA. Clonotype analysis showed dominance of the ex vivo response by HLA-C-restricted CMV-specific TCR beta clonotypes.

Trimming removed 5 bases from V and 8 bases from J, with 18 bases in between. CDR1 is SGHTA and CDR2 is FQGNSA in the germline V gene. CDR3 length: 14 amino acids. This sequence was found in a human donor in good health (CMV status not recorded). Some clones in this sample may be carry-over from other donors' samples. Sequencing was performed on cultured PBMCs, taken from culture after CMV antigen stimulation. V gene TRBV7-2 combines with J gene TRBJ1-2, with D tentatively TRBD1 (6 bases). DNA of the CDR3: TGTGCCAGCAGCACCGAAACGGGGGCGCGGGGCTACACCTTC. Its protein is CASSTETGARGYTF.